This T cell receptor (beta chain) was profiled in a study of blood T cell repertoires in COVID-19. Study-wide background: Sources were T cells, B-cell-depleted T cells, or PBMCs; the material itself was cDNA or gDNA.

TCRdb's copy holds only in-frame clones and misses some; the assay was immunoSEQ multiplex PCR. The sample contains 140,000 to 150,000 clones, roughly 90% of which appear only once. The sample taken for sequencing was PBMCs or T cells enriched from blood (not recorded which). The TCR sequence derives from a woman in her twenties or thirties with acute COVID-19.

The CDR3 coding sequence is TGTGCCAGCAGTTCCACGACTAGCACTGAGCAGTTCTTC. Amino acid sequence: CASSSTTSTEQFF. V and J are TRBV2 and TRBJ2-1; TRBD2 matches at 7 bases. V trimming: 5 bases; J trimming: 9 bases; junction bases outside the gene matches: 7. Germline CDR1 is SNHLY and CDR2 is FYNNEI. The CDR3 has 13 amino acids.